These T cell receptor beta chains were read from a single sample in a study of response to subunit inactivated influenza vaccine. TCRdb fed the RT-PCR reads into MiXCR, producing one record per CDR3 protein. The data contain more than 450,000 distinct CDR3 sequences, approximately 7.6% of them singletons. Here the sequenced sample was PBMCs from blood, taken less than 30 months after vaccination. Every receptor here comes from a man in his fifties or sixties who received an inactivated influenza vaccine. Both conserved end residues are part of each CDR3. Fields, in order: clone size, D gene, V gene, J gene, CDR3 protein, CDR3 DNA. A D gene is named only where the DNA matches it firmly. Rows give clone size only sometimes, using once, few, many, or a class for an expanded clone.

abundance: few; d_gene: TRBD2; v_gene: TRBV10-2; j_gene: TRBJ2-5; CDR3aa: CASSAGGVKETQYF; CDR3nt: TGCGCCAGCAGTGCGGGGGGGGTTAAAGAGACCCAGTACTTC
abundance: many; d_gene: -; v_gene: TRBV7-9; j_gene: TRBJ2-5; CDR3aa: CASSYTTETQYF; CDR3nt: TGTGCCAGCAGCTATACGACGGAGACCCAGTACTTC
abundance: many; d_gene: -; v_gene: TRBV6-1; j_gene: TRBJ2-4; CDR3aa: CASSANIQYF; CDR3nt: TGTGCCAGCAGTGCTAACATTCAGTACTTC
abundance: many; d_gene: TRBD1; v_gene: TRBV7-2; j_gene: TRBJ1-6; CDR3aa: CASSFTPGTGYSPLHF; CDR3nt: TGTGCCAGCAGCTTTACGCCCGGGACAGGGTATTCACCCCTCCACTTT
abundance: many; d_gene: -; v_gene: TRBV4-3; j_gene: TRBJ2-7; CDR3aa: CASSQEATGSYEQYF; CDR3nt: TGCGCCAGCAGCCAAGAGGCGACAGGATCGTACGAGCAGTACTTC
abundance: -; d_gene: -; v_gene: TRBV9; j_gene: TRBJ2-7; CDR3aa: CASSLRGLSDHNYEQYF; CDR3nt: TGTGCCAGCAGCTTGAGAGGCCTTAGCGACCATAACTACGAGCAGTACTTC
abundance: many; d_gene: TRBD2; v_gene: TRBV28; j_gene: TRBJ2-4; CDR3aa: CASRGAGSKNIQYF; CDR3nt: TGTGCCAGCAGGGGAGCGGGATCCAAAAACATTCAGTACTTC
abundance: -; d_gene: -; v_gene: TRBV18; j_gene: TRBJ1-2; CDR3aa: CASSPPDRTVYGYTF; CDR3nt: TGTGCCAGCTCACCACCGGACAGAACTGTCTATGGCTACACCTTC
abundance: -; d_gene: TRBD2; v_gene: TRBV20-1; j_gene: TRBJ2-1; CDR3aa: CSAIAGASYNEQFF; CDR3nt: TGCAGTGCAATAGCGGGAGCATCCTACAATGAGCAGTTCTTC
abundance: many; d_gene: TRBD1; v_gene: TRBV4-1; j_gene: TRBJ2-1; CDR3aa: CASSQATGGSNEQFF; CDR3nt: TGCGCCAGCAGCCAAGCGACAGGGGGAAGCAATGAGCAGTTCTTC
abundance: -; d_gene: TRBD1; v_gene: TRBV6-1; j_gene: TRBJ1-2; CDR3aa: CASRPGTVPGYTF; CDR3nt: TGTGCCAGCAGGCCGGGGACAGTACCTGGCTACACCTTC
abundance: -; d_gene: -; v_gene: TRBV4-3; j_gene: TRBJ2-7; CDR3aa: CASSQDMRIRDEQYF; CDR3nt: TGCGCCAGCAGCCAAGATATGCGGATCCGGGACGAGCAGTACTTC
abundance: -; d_gene: -; v_gene: TRBV7-2; j_gene: TRBJ2-5; CDR3aa: CASSLSPVPGETQYF; CDR3nt: TGTGCCAGCAGCCTTAGTCCCGTACCAGGAGAGACCCAGTACTTC
abundance: -; d_gene: TRBD1; v_gene: TRBV6-5; j_gene: TRBJ2-3; CDR3aa: CASSYSWDSNTDTQYF; CDR3nt: TGTGCCAGCAGTTACTCTTGGGACAGTAACACAGATACGCAGTATTTT
abundance: -; d_gene: -; v_gene: TRBV5-1; j_gene: TRBJ2-5; CDR3aa: CASSLVPAQGETQYF; CDR3nt: TGCGCCAGCAGCTTGGTGCCAGCCCAAGGGGAGACCCAGTACTTC
abundance: many; d_gene: -; v_gene: TRBV6-1; j_gene: TRBJ2-7; CDR3aa: CASSLTGNYEQYF; CDR3nt: TGTGCCAGCAGTCTCACAGGGAACTACGAGCAGTACTTC
abundance: many; d_gene: TRBD2; v_gene: TRBV6-1; j_gene: TRBJ2-2; CDR3aa: CASSPGRDTGELFF; CDR3nt: TGTGCCAGCAGTCCAGGGAGGGACACCGGGGAGCTGTTTTTT
abundance: few; d_gene: TRBD2; v_gene: TRBV12-3/TRBV12-4; j_gene: TRBJ2-1; CDR3aa: CASRGTSGGDKSYNEQFF; CDR3nt: TGTGCCAGCAGGGGGACTAGCGGGGGGGATAAATCCTACAATGAGCAGTTCTTC
abundance: many; d_gene: -; v_gene: TRBV24-1; j_gene: TRBJ1-6; CDR3aa: CATSFGASPLHF; CDR3nt: TGTGCCACCAGTTTCGGGGCCTCACCCCTCCACTTT
abundance: -; d_gene: TRBD2; v_gene: TRBV2; j_gene: TRBJ2-7; CDR3aa: CASKRLAASSYEQYF; CDR3nt: TGTGCCAGCAAAAGACTAGCGGCAAGCTCCTACGAGCAGTACTTC
abundance: many; d_gene: TRBD2; v_gene: TRBV5-1; j_gene: TRBJ2-7; CDR3aa: CASSPIGTSYEQYF; CDR3nt: TGCGCCAGCAGCCCCATCGGGACTAGCTACGAGCAGTACTTC
abundance: few; d_gene: -; v_gene: TRBV20-1; j_gene: TRBJ1-1; CDR3aa: CSARASGVFEAFF; CDR3nt: TGCAGTGCTAGAGCCTCGGGGGTCTTTGAAGCTTTCTTT
abundance: few; d_gene: TRBD2; v_gene: TRBV7-2; j_gene: TRBJ2-7; CDR3aa: CASSSASGPYEQYF; CDR3nt: TGTGCCAGCAGCTCCGCTAGCGGACCCTACGAGCAGTACTTC
abundance: few; d_gene: -; v_gene: TRBV5-5; j_gene: TRBJ2-2; CDR3aa: CASSLSSPGVGELFF; CDR3nt: TGTGCCAGCAGCTTGTCATCGCCGGGGGTCGGGGAGCTGTTTTTT
abundance: many; d_gene: -; v_gene: TRBV10-3; j_gene: TRBJ1-2; CDR3aa: CAISEVGVNGYTF; CDR3nt: TGTGCCATCAGTGAAGTGGGGGTGAATGGCTACACCTTC
abundance: few; d_gene: TRBD1; v_gene: TRBV7-2; j_gene: TRBJ2-6; CDR3aa: CASSLASPGTGGAGANVLTF; CDR3nt: TGTGCCAGCAGCTTAGCTTCTCCCGGGACAGGGGGCGCTGGGGCCAACGTCCTGACTTTC
abundance: -; d_gene: TRBD1; v_gene: TRBV6-5; j_gene: TRBJ1-6; CDR3aa: CASKGGSSPLHF; CDR3nt: TGTGCCAGCAAAGGGGGCAGTTCACCCCTCCACTTT
abundance: -; d_gene: -; v_gene: TRBV15; j_gene: TRBJ2-7; CDR3aa: CATSRDWVSYEQYF; CDR3nt: TGTGCCACCAGCAGAGATTGGGTCTCCTACGAGCAGTACTTC
abundance: many; d_gene: -; v_gene: TRBV28; j_gene: TRBJ1-2; CDR3aa: CASSSGDGYTF; CDR3nt: TGTGCCAGCTCCTCGGGGGACGGCTACACCTTC
abundance: -; d_gene: -; v_gene: TRBV29-1; j_gene: TRBJ2-3; CDR3aa: CSVEIGGGQWVLSGDTQYF; CDR3nt: TGCAGCGTTGAGATAGGGGGGGGCCAATGGGTCCTTTCGGGTGATACGCAGTATTTT
abundance: few; d_gene: -; v_gene: TRBV27; j_gene: TRBJ2-1; CDR3aa: CASSLAGVGVSEQFF; CDR3nt: TGTGCCAGCAGTTTAGCGGGCGTCGGGGTCAGTGAGCAGTTCTTC
abundance: few; d_gene: TRBD2; v_gene: TRBV9; j_gene: TRBJ2-2; CDR3aa: CASSVDGGRVDTGELFF; CDR3nt: TGTGCCAGCAGCGTAGATGGCGGGAGGGTCGACACCGGGGAGCTGTTTTTT
abundance: -; d_gene: TRBD2; v_gene: TRBV27; j_gene: TRBJ2-1; CDR3aa: CASRKLAGAFPSYNEQFF; CDR3nt: TGTGCCAGCAGGAAACTAGCGGGAGCTTTCCCCTCCTACAATGAGCAGTTCTTC
abundance: few; d_gene: -; v_gene: TRBV29-1; j_gene: TRBJ2-5; CDR3aa: CSVAQVLQETQYF; CDR3nt: TGCAGCGTTGCTCAGGTACTCCAAGAGACCCAGTACTTC
abundance: few; d_gene: -; v_gene: TRBV24-1; j_gene: TRBJ2-6; CDR3aa: CATSPDSGANVLTF; CDR3nt: TGTGCCACCAGTCCGGACTCTGGGGCCAACGTCCTGACTTTC
abundance: many; d_gene: TRBD2; v_gene: TRBV6-5; j_gene: TRBJ2-1; CDR3aa: CASSYRTSGRPLSYNEQFF; CDR3nt: TGTGCCAGCAGTTACCGGACTAGCGGGAGACCCCTCTCCTACAATGAGCAGTTCTTC
abundance: few; d_gene: -; v_gene: TRBV7-9; j_gene: TRBJ1-2; CDR3aa: CASSPDSSHGYTF; CDR3nt: TGTGCCAGCAGCCCCGACAGTAGTCATGGCTACACCTTC
abundance: many; d_gene: TRBD2; v_gene: TRBV12-3/TRBV12-4; j_gene: TRBJ2-5; CDR3aa: CASSWKGRGETQYF; CDR3nt: TGTGCCAGCAGTTGGAAAGGGCGGGGGGAGACCCAGTACTTC
abundance: -; d_gene: TRBD2; v_gene: TRBV11-2; j_gene: TRBJ2-3; CDR3aa: CASRYTGTSGLPTDTQYF; CDR3nt: TGTGCCAGCAGATATACCGGGACTAGCGGGCTTCCCACAGATACGCAGTATTTT
abundance: -; d_gene: -; v_gene: TRBV9; j_gene: TRBJ1-2; CDR3aa: CASSAGWKANYGYTF; CDR3nt: TGTGCCAGCAGCGCAGGGTGGAAGGCCAACTATGGCTACACCTTC
abundance: many; d_gene: -; v_gene: TRBV4-3; j_gene: TRBJ2-7; CDR3aa: CASSQVQGDNYEQYF; CDR3nt: TGCGCCAGCAGCCAAGTACAGGGAGATAACTACGAGCAGTACTTC
abundance: -; d_gene: -; v_gene: TRBV28; j_gene: TRBJ2-7; CDR3aa: CASTSGRTYEQYF; CDR3nt: TGTGCCAGCACCTCCGGGAGAACCTACGAGCAGTACTTC
abundance: many; d_gene: -; v_gene: TRBV12-3/TRBV12-4; j_gene: TRBJ2-5; CDR3aa: CASRSAGEDPETQYF; CDR3nt: TGTGCCAGCAGATCCGCGGGTGAAGACCCAGAGACCCAGTACTTC
abundance: many; d_gene: -; v_gene: TRBV12-3/TRBV12-4; j_gene: TRBJ2-3; CDR3aa: CASSFSRDTQYF; CDR3nt: TGTGCCAGCAGTTTCTCCAGAGATACGCAGTATTTT
abundance: -; d_gene: -; v_gene: TRBV10-3; j_gene: TRBJ2-7; CDR3aa: CAISEAGSNPSYEQYF; CDR3nt: TGTGCCATCAGTGAGGCAGGGTCTAATCCCTCCTACGAGCAGTACTTC
abundance: few; d_gene: -; v_gene: TRBV15; j_gene: TRBJ2-3; CDR3aa: CATSGGLGGRYTQYF; CDR3nt: TGTGCCACCAGCGGGGGATTAGGCGGAAGGTATACGCAGTATTTT
abundance: -; d_gene: TRBD1; v_gene: TRBV20-1; j_gene: TRBJ2-5; CDR3aa: CSARGDSSWAQYF; CDR3nt: TGCAGTGCTAGAGGGGACAGCAGTTGGGCCCAGTACTTC
abundance: many; d_gene: -; v_gene: TRBV5-1; j_gene: TRBJ2-1; CDR3aa: CASSLDSFNEQFF; CDR3nt: TGCGCCAGCAGCTTGGACAGCTTCAATGAGCAGTTCTTC
abundance: few; d_gene: -; v_gene: TRBV7-9; j_gene: TRBJ2-2; CDR3aa: CASRATGTQKNTGELFF; CDR3nt: TGTGCCAGCAGAGCTACCGGGACACAAAAGAACACCGGGGAGCTGTTTTTT